This TCR beta chain emerged from a study of T cell repertoires in cytomegalovirus infection. Broader study findings: HLA-C-restricted, CMV-specific TCR beta clonotypes were dominant ex vivo.

Of note for this clonotype: Antigen: not known.

TCRdb ran MiXCR on the reads and lists one entry per CDR3 protein. Among roughly 350,000 distinct CDR3 sequences listed, about 34% were seen once. V lost 0 bases and J 2 bases, leaving 9 bases between the germline ends. The CDR3 is 14 amino acids. From germline, CDR1 is GTSNPN and CDR2 SVGIG (reference sequence). This material consisted of cultured PBMCs, taken from culture after CMV antigen stimulation. J is TRBJ2-3 and V is TRBV30; D is possibly TRBD1 (5 bases). The origin of this receptor is a human donor in good health (CMV status not recorded). Some clones in this sample may be carry-over from other donors' samples. The CDR3: CAWSVQAATDTQYF. For the CDR3, the DNA is TGTGCCTGGAGTGTACAGGCGGCCACAGATACGCAGTATTTT.